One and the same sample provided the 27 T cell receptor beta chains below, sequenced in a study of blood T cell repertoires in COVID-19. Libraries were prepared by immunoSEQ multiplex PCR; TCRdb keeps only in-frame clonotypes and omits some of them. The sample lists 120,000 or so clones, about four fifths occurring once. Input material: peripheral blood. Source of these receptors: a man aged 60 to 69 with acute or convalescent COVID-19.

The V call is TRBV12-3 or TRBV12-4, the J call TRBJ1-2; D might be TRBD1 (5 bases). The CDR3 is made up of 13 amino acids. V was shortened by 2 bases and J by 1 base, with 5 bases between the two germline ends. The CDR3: CASSLRGNYGYTF. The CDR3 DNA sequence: TGTGCCAGCAGTTTAAGGGGTAACTATGGCTACACCTTC.

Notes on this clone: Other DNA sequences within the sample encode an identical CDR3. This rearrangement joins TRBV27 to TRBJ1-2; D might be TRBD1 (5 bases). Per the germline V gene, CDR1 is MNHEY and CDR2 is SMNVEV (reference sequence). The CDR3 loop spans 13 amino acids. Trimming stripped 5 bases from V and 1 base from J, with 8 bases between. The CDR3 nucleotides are TGTGCCAGCAGTCTCCAGGGTAACTATGGCTACACCTTC. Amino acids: CASSLQGNYGYTF.

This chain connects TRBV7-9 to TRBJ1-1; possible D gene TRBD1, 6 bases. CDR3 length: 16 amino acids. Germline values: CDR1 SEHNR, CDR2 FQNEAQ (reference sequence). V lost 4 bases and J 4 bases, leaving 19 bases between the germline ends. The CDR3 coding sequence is TGTGCCAGCAGCTCCCGGGGGGCGGTTTATGGCACTGAAGCTTTCTTT. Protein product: CASSSRGAVYGTEAFF.

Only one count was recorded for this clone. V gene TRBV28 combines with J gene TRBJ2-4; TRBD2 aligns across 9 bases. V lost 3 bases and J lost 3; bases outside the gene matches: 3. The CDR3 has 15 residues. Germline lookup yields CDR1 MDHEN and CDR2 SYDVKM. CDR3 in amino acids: CASSFSGGGKNIQYF. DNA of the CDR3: TGTGCCAGCAGTTTTAGCGGGGGCGGCAAAAACATTCAGTACTTC.

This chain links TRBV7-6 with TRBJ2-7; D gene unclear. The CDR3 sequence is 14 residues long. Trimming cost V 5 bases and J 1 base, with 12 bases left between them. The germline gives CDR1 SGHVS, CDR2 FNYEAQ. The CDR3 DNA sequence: TGTGCCAGCAGCCCCCTTAGAGAGTCCTACGAGCAGTACTTC. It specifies CASSPLRESYEQYF.

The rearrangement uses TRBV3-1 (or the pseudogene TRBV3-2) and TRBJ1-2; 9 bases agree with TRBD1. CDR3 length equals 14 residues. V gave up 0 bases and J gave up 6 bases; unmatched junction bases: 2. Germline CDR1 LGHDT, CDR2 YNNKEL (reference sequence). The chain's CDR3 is CASSQEGDRDGYTF. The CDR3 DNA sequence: TGTGCCAGCAGCCAAGAAGGGGACAGGGATGGCTACACCTTC.

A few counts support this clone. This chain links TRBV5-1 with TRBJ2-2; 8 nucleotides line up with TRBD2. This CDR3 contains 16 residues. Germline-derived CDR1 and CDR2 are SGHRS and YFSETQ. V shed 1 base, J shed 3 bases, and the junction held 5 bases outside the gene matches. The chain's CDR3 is CASSLITSGHTGELFF. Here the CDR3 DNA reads TGCGCCAGCAGCTTGATTACTAGCGGACACACCGGGGAGCTGTTTTTT.

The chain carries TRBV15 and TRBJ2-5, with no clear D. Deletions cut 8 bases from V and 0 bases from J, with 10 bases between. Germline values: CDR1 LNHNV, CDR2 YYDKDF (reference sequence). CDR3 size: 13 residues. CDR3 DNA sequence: TGTGCCACCCGAAAGAGTTACCAAGAGACCCAGTACTTC. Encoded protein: CATRKSYQETQYF.

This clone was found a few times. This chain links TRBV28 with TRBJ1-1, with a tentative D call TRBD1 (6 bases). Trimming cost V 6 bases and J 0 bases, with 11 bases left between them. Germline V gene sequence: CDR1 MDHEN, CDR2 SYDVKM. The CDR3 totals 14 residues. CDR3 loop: CASRTTGLNTEAFF. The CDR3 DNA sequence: TGTGCCAGCAGGACGACAGGACTGAACACTGAAGCTTTCTTT.

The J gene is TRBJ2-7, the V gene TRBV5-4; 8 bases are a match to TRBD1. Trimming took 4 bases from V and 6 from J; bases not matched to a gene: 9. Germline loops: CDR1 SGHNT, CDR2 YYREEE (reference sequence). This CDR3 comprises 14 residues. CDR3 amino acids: CASSRDRGNSEQYF. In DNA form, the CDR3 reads TGTGCCAGCAGCCGTGACAGGGGTAACTCCGAGCAGTACTTC.

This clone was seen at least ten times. DNA of the CDR3: TGCGCCAGCAGCCAAGATACAGGGGCAAAGACCCAGTACTTC. Amino acids: CASSQDTGAKTQYF. The chain is built from TRBV4-1 and TRBJ2-5, with 7 bases lining up with TRBD1. CDR1 and CDR2 (germline): MGHRA, YSYEKL. J was trimmed by 6 bases and V by 0 bases; bases with no gene match: 4. The CDR3 runs 14 residues.

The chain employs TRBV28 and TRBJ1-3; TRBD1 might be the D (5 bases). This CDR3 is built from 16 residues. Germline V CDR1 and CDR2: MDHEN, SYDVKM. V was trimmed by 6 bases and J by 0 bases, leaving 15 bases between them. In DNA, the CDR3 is TGTGCCAGCAGCCCCTGGGGGGTCCGCTCTGGAAACACCATATATTTT. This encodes CASSPWGVRSGNTIYF.

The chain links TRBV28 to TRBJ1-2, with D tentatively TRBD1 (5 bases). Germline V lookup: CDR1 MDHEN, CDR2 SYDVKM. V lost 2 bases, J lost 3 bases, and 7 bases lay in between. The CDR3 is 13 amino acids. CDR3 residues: CASSLQGHYGYTF. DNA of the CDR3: TGTGCCAGCAGTTTACAGGGCCACTATGGCTACACCTTC.

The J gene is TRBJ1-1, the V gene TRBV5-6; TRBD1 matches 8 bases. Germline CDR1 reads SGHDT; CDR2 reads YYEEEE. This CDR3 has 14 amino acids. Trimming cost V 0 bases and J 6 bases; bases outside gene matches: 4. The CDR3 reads CASSLGTGRSEAFF. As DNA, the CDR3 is TGTGCCAGCAGCTTGGGGACAGGGAGGTCTGAAGCTTTCTTT.

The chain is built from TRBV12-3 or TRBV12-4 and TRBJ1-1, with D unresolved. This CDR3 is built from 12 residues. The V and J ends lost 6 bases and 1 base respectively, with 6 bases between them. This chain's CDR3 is CASSRSNTEAFF. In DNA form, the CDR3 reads TGTGCCAGCAGCCGGTCGAACACTGAAGCTTTCTTT.

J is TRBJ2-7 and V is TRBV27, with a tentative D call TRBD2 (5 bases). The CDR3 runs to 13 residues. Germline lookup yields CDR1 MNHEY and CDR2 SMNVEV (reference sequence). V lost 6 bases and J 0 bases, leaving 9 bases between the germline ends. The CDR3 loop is CASRPGVSYEQYF. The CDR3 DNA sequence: TGTGCCAGCAGGCCCGGGGTCTCCTACGAGCAGTACTTC.

Written as DNA, the CDR3 is TGTGCCAGCAGTTTTTCCCGGACAGGCTATGGCTACACCTTC. Its translation is CASSFSRTGYGYTF. The chain combines TRBV28 with TRBJ1-2, with TRBD1 identical over 7 bases. The CDR3 is 14 residues long. Germline V lookup: CDR1 MDHEN, CDR2 SYDVKM. V was clipped by 3 bases and J by 4 bases; unmatched bases: 5.

CDR3 sequence reads: CASSVQGATEAFF. CDR3 coding DNA: TGTGCCAGCAGTGTACAGGGGGCCACTGAAGCTTTCTTT. The gene calls are TRBV28 and TRBJ1-1, with 9 nucleotides matching TRBD1. The CDR3 contains 13 residues. Germline V gene lookup returns CDR1 MDHEN and CDR2 SYDVKM. After removal of 5 bases from V and 4 bases from J, the junction contained 2 bases not matched to a gene.

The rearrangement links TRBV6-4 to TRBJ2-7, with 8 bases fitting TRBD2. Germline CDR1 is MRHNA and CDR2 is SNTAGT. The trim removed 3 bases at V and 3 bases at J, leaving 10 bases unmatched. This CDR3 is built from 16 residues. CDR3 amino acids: CASSEETSGSIYEQYF. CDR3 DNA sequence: TGTGCCAGCAGTGAAGAAACGAGCGGGAGTATCTACGAGCAGTACTTC.

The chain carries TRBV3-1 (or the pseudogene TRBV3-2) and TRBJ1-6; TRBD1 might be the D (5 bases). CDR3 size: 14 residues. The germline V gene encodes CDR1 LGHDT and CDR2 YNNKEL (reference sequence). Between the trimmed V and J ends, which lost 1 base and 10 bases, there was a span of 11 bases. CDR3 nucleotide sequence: TGTGCCAGCAGCCAAGGAGTCCGGGGGTCACCCCTCCACTTT. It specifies CASSQGVRGSPLHF.

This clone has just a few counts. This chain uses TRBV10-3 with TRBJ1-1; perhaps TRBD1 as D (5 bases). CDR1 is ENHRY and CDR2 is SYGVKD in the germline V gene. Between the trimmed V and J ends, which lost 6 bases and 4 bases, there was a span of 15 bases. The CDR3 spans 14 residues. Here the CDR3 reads CAIRSGLGGTEAFF. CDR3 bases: TGTGCCATCAGGTCGGGGTTGGGGGGCACTGAAGCTTTCTTT.

DNA for the CDR3: TGTGCCAGCAGCTTAGGGGGTGCCACGGGGGTATGGCAGTACTTC. Its translation is CASSLGGATGVWQYF. This chain links TRBV7-9 with TRBJ2-7, with a weak D call TRBD2 (6 bases). The CDR3 is 15 amino acids. The germline CDR1 and CDR2 sequences are SEHNR and FQNEAQ (reference sequence). With 1 base removed from V and 9 bases from J, the gap between germline ends came to 19 bases.

The DNA of the CDR3 is TGCGCCAGCAGCTTGGAGACAGGGGAATCACCCCTCCACTTT. Amino acid sequence: CASSLETGESPLHF. The V gene is TRBV5-1, the J gene TRBJ1-6; TRBD1 agrees at 8 bases. Trimming cost V 0 bases and J 10 bases; bases outside gene matches: 3. The CDR3 is 14 amino acids. CDR1 SGHRS and CDR2 YFSETQ come from the germline V gene. Supplemented by reference TRBV5-1 and TRBJ1-6, the full variable domain reads KAGVTQTPRYLIKTRGQQVTLSCSPISGHRSVSWYQQTPGQGLQFLFEYFSETQRNKGNFPGRFSGRQFSNSRSEMNVSTLELGDSALYLCASSLETGESPLHFGNGTRLTVT.

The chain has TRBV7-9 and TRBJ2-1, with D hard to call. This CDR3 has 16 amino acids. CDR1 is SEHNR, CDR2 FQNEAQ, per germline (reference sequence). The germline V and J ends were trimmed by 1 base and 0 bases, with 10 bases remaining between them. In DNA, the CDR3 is TGTGCCAGCAGCTTAGGTCTTTTCTTCTCCTACAATGAGCAGTTCTTC. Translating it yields CASSLGLFFSYNEQFF.

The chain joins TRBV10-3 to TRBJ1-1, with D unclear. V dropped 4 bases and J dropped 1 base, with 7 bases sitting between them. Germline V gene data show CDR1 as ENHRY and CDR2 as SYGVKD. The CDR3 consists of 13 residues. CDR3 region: CAISGGENTEAFF. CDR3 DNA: TGTGCCATCAGTGGCGGCGAGAACACTGAAGCTTTCTTT.

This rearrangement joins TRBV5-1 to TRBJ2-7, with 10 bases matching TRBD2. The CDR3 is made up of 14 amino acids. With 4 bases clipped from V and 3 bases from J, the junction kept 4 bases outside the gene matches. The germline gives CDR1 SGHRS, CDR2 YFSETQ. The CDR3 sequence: CASSVLAGNYEQYF. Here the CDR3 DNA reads TGCGCCAGCAGCGTACTAGCGGGGAACTACGAGCAGTACTTC.

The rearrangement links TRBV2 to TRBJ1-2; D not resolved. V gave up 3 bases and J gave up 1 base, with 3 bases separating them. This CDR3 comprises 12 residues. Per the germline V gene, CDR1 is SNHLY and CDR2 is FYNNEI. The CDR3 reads CASSDHNYGYTF. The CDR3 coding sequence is TGTGCCAGCAGTGACCATAACTATGGCTACACCTTC.